Listed here are 22 T cell receptor beta chains from one sample, sequenced in a study of blood T cell repertoires in COVID-19. Data came from immunoSEQ multiplex PCR; TCRdb stores just in-frame clones and leaves some out. This sample carries 80,000 or so clones, roughly 80% of them seen once, and the ten largest clones take 30% to 40%. Sequenced sample: peripheral blood. These receptors were collected from a woman in her 70s with acute or convalescent COVID-19.

This clone was recorded once. V is TRBV2 and J is TRBJ2-7; 9 bases are a match to TRBD1. Trimming took 7 bases from V and 0 from J; bases not matched to a gene: 10. Germline lookup yields CDR1 SNHLY and CDR2 FYNNEI. This CDR3 is built from 16 residues. The CDR3: CASNLYGTGSSYEQYF. CDR3 in DNA: TGTGCCAGCAACCTTTACGGGACAGGGAGCTCCTACGAGCAGTACTTC.

This clone was detected only once. This chain uses TRBV30 with TRBJ2-2; the D gene is possibly TRBD2 (7 bases). The CDR3 is 15 residues long. V lost 6 bases and J lost 0, with 14 bases in between. The germline V gene encodes CDR1 GTSNPN and CDR2 SVGIG (reference sequence). The CDR3 sequence: CACPRGAANTGELFF. As DNA, the CDR3 is TGTGCCTGCCCCCGGGGGGCCGCGAACACCGGGGAGCTGTTTTTT.

V is TRBV2 and J is TRBJ1-5; 8 positions agree with TRBD1. Per the germline V gene, CDR1 is SNHLY and CDR2 is FYNNEI. CDR3 size: 14 residues. Unmatched junction bases numbered 2, after V lost 2 bases and J lost 5 bases. The CDR3 DNA reads TGTGCCAGCAGTGAATCAGGGGGCTATCAGCCCCAGCATTTT. Translating it yields CASSESGGYQPQHF.

This rearrangement joins TRBV6-5 to TRBJ2-5, with 9 bases matching TRBD2. The CDR3 extends over 15 amino acids. J gave up 1 base and V 6 bases, and 6 bases lay outside the gene matches. Germline CDR1 MNHEY, CDR2 SVGAGI. The CDR3 spells CASRGLANSQETQYF. The CDR3 DNA reads TGTGCCAGCAGAGGACTAGCGAACAGCCAAGAGACCCAGTACTTC.

The V call is TRBV5-1, the J call TRBJ2-7, with 7 positions matching TRBD2. V lost 3 bases to trimming and J lost 3 bases; unmatched junction nucleotides: 6. This CDR3 region has 14 residues. Germline CDR1 reads SGHRS; CDR2 reads YFSETQ. Here the CDR3 reads CASSWAAGDYEQYF. CDR3 DNA sequence: TGCGCCAGCAGCTGGGCCGCGGGGGACTACGAGCAGTACTTC.

This clone is a singleton in its sample. The identical CDR3 is also encoded by other nucleotide sequences in the sample. J is TRBJ2-7 and V is TRBV5-1; 11 bases agree with TRBD2. There are 15 residues in the CDR3. The germline gives CDR1 SGHRS, CDR2 YFSETQ. With 4 bases clipped from V and 4 bases from J, the junction kept 7 bases outside the gene matches. Here the CDR3 reads CASSPRLAGPYEQYF. The CDR3 nucleotides read TGCGCCAGCAGCCCAAGACTAGCGGGACCTTACGAGCAGTACTTC.

The J gene is TRBJ2-1, the V gene TRBV19; D might be TRBD1 (6 bases). Trimming pared 5 bases from V and 1 base from J, leaving 12 bases between. Per germline, CDR1 LNHDA and CDR2 SQIVND (reference sequence). This CDR3 is 15 amino acids long. This CDR3 is CASSGPGVSYNEQFF. Written as DNA, the CDR3 is TGTGCCAGTAGTGGACCAGGGGTTTCCTACAATGAGCAGTTCTTC.

The chain couples TRBV30 to TRBJ1-5; D remains ambiguous. The CDR3 has 12 residues. In germline, CDR1 is GTSNPN, CDR2 SVGIG (reference sequence). The V end lost 0 bases, the J end lost 12 bases, and 12 bases lay between the germline ends. CDR3 nucleotides: TGTGCCTGGAGTGTAGGTCGGGATAGCCAGCATTTT. Its protein product is CAWSVGRDSQHF. Full variable domain (remainder filled in from reference TRBV30 and TRBJ1-5): SQTIHQWPATLVQPVGSPLSLECTVEGTSNPNLYWYRQAAGRGLQLLFYSVGIGQISSEVPQNLSASRPQDRQFILSSKKLLLSDSGFYLCAWSVGRDSQHFGDGTRLSIL.

The chain couples TRBV19 to TRBJ2-1, with D possibly being TRBD2 (6 bases). The V gene's germline CDR1 is LNHDA and CDR2 SQIVND (reference sequence). CDR3 length: 14 residues. Between the trimmed V and J ends, which lost 1 base and 2 bases, there was a span of 6 bases. Here the CDR3 reads CASSIGRAYNEQFF. As DNA, the CDR3 is TGTGCCAGTAGTATAGGGAGGGCCTACAATGAGCAGTTCTTC.

The rearrangement joins TRBV30 to TRBJ1-2, with a weak D call TRBD1 (6 bases). This CDR3 region has 13 residues. Germline values: CDR1 GTSNPN, CDR2 SVGIG (reference sequence). Trimming shortened V by 3 bases and J by 4 bases, and 12 bases separated the two germline ends. CDR3 DNA sequence: TGTGCCTGGAGCGAGGGGGTAGGCTATGGCTACACCTTC. Protein product: CAWSEGVGYGYTF. The full variable domain, rest sourced from reference TRBV30 and TRBJ1-2, is SQTIHQWPATLVQPVGSPLSLECTVEGTSNPNLYWYRQAAGRGLQLLFYSVGIGQISSEVPQNLSASRPQDRQFILSSKKLLLSDSGFYLCAWSEGVGYGYTFGSGTRLTVV.

The CDR3 DNA reads TGTGCCAGCAGTCCAAGACTAGCGGGAATGTACATTCAGTACTTC. Translated: CASSPRLAGMYIQYF. The V call is TRBV27, the J call TRBJ2-4; 11 bases agree with TRBD2. Germline assignment: CDR1 MNHEY and CDR2 SMNVEV (reference sequence). This CDR3 contains 15 residues. J lost 8 bases, V lost 5 bases, and 8 bases had no gene match.

A few counts support this clone. The rearrangement uses TRBV2 and TRBJ1-5, with TRBD1 matching over 9 bases. V was clipped by 4 bases and J by 5 bases; unmatched bases: 3. This CDR3 contains 14 residues. From germline, CDR1 is SNHLY and CDR2 FYNNEI. The CDR3 reads CASSVTGGDQPQHF. CDR3 coding DNA: TGTGCCAGCAGTGTGACAGGGGGGGATCAGCCCCAGCATTTT.

The V and J genes are TRBV7-8 and TRBJ1-4, with D perhaps matching TRBD1 (5 bases). CDR3 length: 18 residues. The V end lost 6 bases, the J end lost 1 base, and 21 bases lay between the germline ends. Germline loops: CDR1 SGHVS, CDR2 FQNEAQ. CDR3 sequence: CASSFLGGRERTNEKLFF. The CDR3 coding sequence is TGTGCCAGCAGTTTCCTCGGGGGTCGGGAAAGAACTAATGAAAAACTGTTTTTT.

The V and J genes are TRBV28 and TRBJ2-1, with a tentative D call TRBD1 (6 bases). CDR3 length: 13 amino acids. From germline, CDR1 is MDHEN and CDR2 SYDVKM. Trimming pared 6 bases from V and 5 bases from J, leaving 11 bases between. For the CDR3, the DNA is TGTGCCAGCAGAGGGGGTCAGCACAATGAGCAGTTCTTC. Translation: CASRGGQHNEQFF.

The rearrangement uses TRBV6-5 and TRBJ1-1; D is perhaps TRBD1 (5 bases). The germline V and J ends were trimmed by 7 bases and 4 bases, with 19 bases remaining between them. This CDR3 is 15 amino acids long. Germline CDR1 is MNHEY and CDR2 is SVGAGI. In DNA form, the CDR3 reads TGTGCCAGCAACAGATGGGAGGGGAGCGGCACTGAAGCTTTCTTT. Its translation: CASNRWEGSGTEAFF.

This clone was counted between two and nine times. The V and J genes are TRBV19 and TRBJ2-7; TRBD1 matches at 7 bases. The CDR3 length is 12 residues. Germline V gene sequence: CDR1 LNHDA, CDR2 SQIVND (reference sequence). J was trimmed by 2 bases and V by 6 bases; bases with no gene match: 1. CDR3 in amino acids: CASSGTAYEQYF. Here the CDR3 DNA reads TGTGCCAGTAGCGGGACAGCCTACGAGCAGTACTTC.

This chain connects TRBV19 to TRBJ1-5; possibly TRBD1 for D (6 bases). The V end lost 5 bases, the J end lost 7 bases, and 12 bases lay between the germline ends. Germline lookup yields CDR1 LNHDA and CDR2 SQIVND (reference sequence). This CDR3 comprises 13 residues. The CDR3: CASSEQGGQPQHF. The CDR3 bases are TGTGCCAGTAGTGAACAGGGTGGACAGCCCCAGCATTTT.

The rearrangement joins TRBV9 to TRBJ2-7; TRBD1 matches at 9 bases. The germline V gene has CDR1 SGDLS and CDR2 YYNGEE. V trimming: 3 bases; J trimming: 5 bases; junction bases outside the gene matches: 6. The CDR3 contains 14 residues. CDR3 in amino acids: CASSADRGFDEQYF. Here the CDR3 DNA reads TGTGCCAGCAGCGCAGACAGGGGGTTCGACGAGCAGTACTTC. Using reference TRBV9 and TRBJ2-7 for the parts outside the CDR3, the full variable domain is DSGVTQTPKHLITATGQRVTLRCSPRSGDLSVYWYQQSLDQGLQFLIQYYNGEERAKGNILERFSAQQFPDLHSELNLSSLELGDSALYFCASSADRGFDEQYFGPGTRLTVT.

This sequence joins TRBV4-1 and TRBJ2-7, with D perhaps TRBD1 (6 bases). V lost 1 base, J lost 3 bases, and 13 bases lay in between. There are 15 residues in the CDR3. Germline loops: CDR1 MGHRA, CDR2 YSYEKL. The CDR3 DNA follows: TGCGCCAGCAGCCAAGGGTGGGACACGGACTACGAGCAGTACTTC. Translating it yields CASSQGWDTDYEQYF.

This chain links TRBV7-2 with TRBJ2-1; D possibly corresponds to TRBD2 (6 bases). This CDR3 contains 16 residues. Germline CDR1 and CDR2: SGHTA and FQGNSA. Between the trimmed V and J ends, which lost 5 bases and 6 bases, there was a span of 20 bases. This CDR3 is CASSAELARGANEQFF. CDR3 coding DNA: TGTGCCAGCAGCGCAGAACTAGCTAGAGGGGCCAATGAGCAGTTCTTC.

J is TRBJ1-1 and V is TRBV2, with a possible D match to TRBD1 (5 bases). The V and J ends lost 7 bases and 1 base respectively, with 10 bases between them. This CDR3 is 13 amino acids long. Germline V CDR1 and CDR2: SNHLY, FYNNEI. The DNA for the CDR3 is TGTGCCAGCATTCCGGACACGAACACTGAAGCTTTCTTT. Translating gives CASIPDTNTEAFF.

The chain recombines TRBV7-8 with TRBJ2-5; D might be TRBD2 (6 bases). The germline V and J ends were trimmed by 1 base and 5 bases, with 8 bases remaining between them. There are 13 residues in the CDR3. CDR1 and CDR2 (germline): SGHVS, FQNEAQ. The DNA of the CDR3 is TGTGCCAGCAGCTTAGGGAGGGTTGAGACCCAGTACTTC. This gives the protein CASSLGRVETQYF.